This TCR beta chain was profiled in a study of T cell responses to AZD1222 COVID-19 vaccine (dated by TCRdb to the early 2020s). As for the study more broadly: Because spike-specific TCR depth and breadth did not differ between the two schedules, AZD1222 recipients who got a second dose at roughly 4 weeks were pooled with those who got a second dose at roughly 12 weeks. A total of more than 230 trial participants underwent TCR sequencing, of whom approximately 200 had received two doses of AZD1222 and 26 had received two doses of the MenACWY control vaccine. Trial participants were enrolled by age into subgroups of 18-55, 56-69 and 70-plus years, and roughly 150, 30 and 60 TCR-sequenced participants, respectively, were included in these subgroups. Broader findings and caveats from the paper: Participants were mostly white British and included more females than males, and it was suggested by the authors that clonal diversity may have been underestimated. Conclusions about previously exposed vaccinees were limited because only six or seven AZD1222 recipients were SARS-CoV-2 seropositive at baseline. The whole spike protein was spanned by vaccine-associated CD4 TCRs, and dominant responses were seen in regions 160-218 and 743-854. Spike-specific TCR breadth and depth rose significantly after two AZD1222 doses compared with day 0 and with MenACWY recipients. Epitopes outside the regions mutated in the B.1.351 and B.1.1.7 variants were reportedly recognized by nearly half of the unique spike-specific TCRs. No day 14 peak-response samples were available, so repertoires were characterized only after the peak T cell response. The 56-69-year group was small, and its depth increase did not reach significance, likely because of low power.

The CDR3 regions of human TCRbeta chains were analyzed by immunosequencing. Per the source publication's procedure: Repertoire TCRs were checked for matches against a reference library of SARS-CoV-2-specific TCRs that had been generated using the MIRA antigen-specificity platform. Breadth meant the fraction of unique TCRs that were SARS-CoV-2-associated, whereas depth meant the fraction of total T cells that were SARS-CoV-2-associated. Using the MIRA data, each spike-specific TCR was assigned both to the spike region to which the TCR was reactive and to a CD4 or CD8 class. Log10-transformed breadth and depth values were compared by one-way ANOVA with Sidak's multiple comparisons tests. TCRdb provides this immuneACCESS table in a form limited to in-frame rearrangements. Some clones are lacking; in checked studies, under half of them reflect an unresolved V gene, and why the rest are absent is not known. V, J and clone size reflect that table, while D and trimming were determined from the DNA. In this sample the table shows 85,000 to 130,000 clones, 80% to 90% of which occur a single time. Together, the top ten hold about 3% of the sample.

From V the trimming removes 2 bases and from J it removes 6 bases, while the gene matches leave 4 bases of the junction unaccounted for. Measured from the cysteine to the phenylalanine, the CDR3 is 13 residues long. Here the CDR3 DNA is all that survives: 39 bases in frame from base 1. Reading the germline V gene gives CDR1 KGHSH and CDR2 LQKENI. This sample's time point label indicates: baseline before first vaccination. Samples from vaccinated people were obtained from the UK trials COV001 and COV002, which included a single-blind randomized controlled phase 2/3 trial of AZD1222 (ChAdOx1 nCoV-19) in healthy adults. Trial participant PBMC samples were collected at day 0 and day 28 after the second dose for TCRbeta chain sequencing. Notes on this clone: The target of this receptor is not known. Base qualities are missing; no much larger clone stands one base away.

Sequences were derived from peripheral blood, sampled on day 0 of AZD1222 vaccination. The TCR originated in an adult in good health. The chain employs TRBV18 and TRBJ2-7, with 7 bases aligning to TRBD2. CDR3 loop: CASSPVSGGEQYF. The DNA sequence is as follows: TGTGCCAGCTCACCAGTCTCGGGGGGCGAGCAGTACTTC. Reference TRBV18 and TRBJ2-7 genes cover what lies past the CDR3, so the full variable domain is NAGVMQNPRHLVRRRGQEARLRCSPMKGHSHVYWYRQLPEEGLKFMVYLQKENIIDESGMPKERFSAEFPKEGPSILRIQQVVRGDSAAYFCASSPVSGGEQYFGPGTRLTVT.